This passage covers 23 T cell receptor beta chains from one sample sequenced in a study of spatial heterogeneity in lung cancer. Time point indicated: blood at routine non-recurrence follow-up after resection. In TCRdb, the 5' RACE reads were re-called with MiXCR into one record per CDR3 protein. Among approximately 30,000 distinct CDR3 sequences listed, over 9.5% were seen once. Sequencing was performed on PBMCs, taken at follow-up. The receptors stem from a female donor with early-stage non-small cell lung cancer.

There are many counts of this clonotype. The genes are TRBV5-1 and TRBJ2-1, with unresolved D. The CDR3 sequence is 12 residues long. Trimming left V 2 bases short and J 3 bases short, with 3 bases between. Germline CDR1 reads SGHRS; CDR2 reads YFSETQ. In DNA, the CDR3 is TGCGCCAGCAGCTTCGACTACAATGAGCAGTTCTTC. It is translated as CASSFDYNEQFF.

The rearrangement links TRBV28 to TRBJ1-1; no firm D call. The ends were cut back, 8 bases at V and 8 bases at J, with 24 bases in the middle. The CDR3 runs 15 residues. Germline lookup yields CDR1 MDHEN and CDR2 SYDVKM. CDR3 loop: CASEQGKSHKDEAFF. The CDR3 nucleotides are TGTGCCAGCGAGCAAGGGAAGAGCCACAAAGACGAAGCTTTCTTT.

This clonotype was found many times. The chain carries TRBV18 and TRBJ1-1, with D possibly being TRBD1 (5 bases). Germline V gene sequence: CDR1 KGHSH, CDR2 LQKENI. This CDR3 is built from 13 residues. The V end was cut by 3 bases, the J end by 6 bases, with 11 bases between. The CDR3 bases are TGTGCCAGCTCACCGAGGGACGCCTCTGAAGCTTTCTTT. It translates to CASSPRDASEAFF.

This clonotype was recorded many times. This chain connects TRBV19 to TRBJ1-6; TRBD1 might be the D (5 bases). V was trimmed by 5 bases and J by 0 bases, leaving 8 bases between them. The germline CDR1 and CDR2 sequences are LNHDA and SQIVND (reference sequence). This CDR3 is built from 15 residues. The CDR3 sequence is CASSGANSYNSPLHF. The CDR3 DNA is TGTGCCAGTAGTGGGGCGAACTCCTATAATTCACCCCTCCACTTT.

The V call is TRBV6-2 or TRBV6-3, the J call TRBJ2-7, with 9 bases that match TRBD2. The germline V gene has CDR1 MNHEY and CDR2 SVGEGT. V lost 6 bases, J lost 0 bases, and 12 bases stayed unmatched. This CDR3 spans 17 amino acids. Here the CDR3 DNA reads TGTGCCAGCAGCCCACGGCCTAGCGGGGCCAACTCCTACGAGCAGTACTTC. Translated, it gives CASSPRPSGANSYEQYF.

In the case of this clonotype: Since a much larger clone is just one base distant, this may be a read error. The CDR3 DNA reads as TGTGCCAGCAGTTTATCCTCCCGCGGGGGGGAGGAGACCCAGTACTTC. Encoded protein: CASSLSSRGGEETQYF. The chain carries TRBV28 and TRBJ2-5; 9 bases map to TRBD2. The CDR3 has 16 residues. The germline V gene has CDR1 MDHEN and CDR2 SYDVKM. The J segment lost 5 bases and the V segment lost 1 base, leaving 8 bases of the junction unmatched.

This clonotype was observed many times. This sequence joins TRBV10-3 and TRBJ2-7, with 12 bases matching TRBD1. The V gene's germline CDR1 is ENHRY and CDR2 SYGVKD. J lost 5 bases, V lost 3 bases, and 8 bases had no gene match. This CDR3 region has 16 residues. Written as DNA, the CDR3 is TGTGCCATCAGTGAACCGGGACAGGGGGCGAGGGACGAGCAGTACTTC. This translates into CAISEPGQGARDEQYF.

The CDR3 DNA sequence: TGCAGTGCTAGAGAATTAGAGATCAACTATGGCTACACCTTC. This translates into CSARELEINYGYTF. The rearrangement joins TRBV20-1 to TRBJ1-2; the D is unclear. Trimming took off 0 bases at V and 2 bases at J, with 10 bases between the two ends. This CDR3 comprises 14 residues. The germline V gene has CDR1 DFQATT and CDR2 SNEGSKA (reference sequence).

This chain joins TRBV2 and TRBJ1-4; TRBD1 matches 7 bases. The trim removed 3 bases at V and 4 bases at J, leaving 5 bases unmatched. CDR3 length: 15 residues. CDR1 and CDR2 from the germline V gene are SNHLY and FYNNEI. The CDR3 DNA is TGTGCCAGCAGTGAGCGGACAGGACTTAATGAAAAACTGTTTTTT. It codes for CASSERTGLNEKLFF.

This clonotype came up a few times. V usage is TRBV30 and J usage is TRBJ2-5; no reliable D call. Between the trimmed V and J ends, which lost 4 bases and 4 bases, there was a span of 13 bases. The V gene's germline CDR1 is GTSNPN and CDR2 SVGIG (reference sequence). The CDR3 extends over 13 amino acids. The CDR3 DNA reads TGTGCCTGGACCACGGAGCCCGGAGAGACCCAGTACTTC. Encoded protein: CAWTTEPGETQYF. Full variable domain (rest looked up from reference TRBV30 and TRBJ2-5): SQTIHQWPATLVQPVGSPLSLECTVEGTSNPNLYWYRQAAGRGLQLLFYSVGIGQISSEVPQNLSASRPQDRQFILSSKKLLLSDSGFYLCAWTTEPGETQYFGPGTRLLVL.

Notes on this clonotype: A much larger clone lies a single base off, so this may be a read error. This rearrangement joins TRBV7-9 to TRBJ2-7, with D possibly matching TRBD1 (5 bases). This CDR3 comprises 15 residues. The germline V gene encodes CDR1 SEHNR and CDR2 FQNEAQ (reference sequence). CDR3 loop: CASSLGTWVSYELYF. As DNA, the CDR3 is TGTGCCAGCAGCTTAGGGACATGGGTATCCTACGAGCTGTACTTC.

This clonotype showed up many times. The rearrangement uses TRBV7-7 and TRBJ2-5; TRBD1 matches 8 bases. Trimming cost V 7 bases and J 3 bases; bases outside gene matches: 4. This CDR3 is built from 13 residues. Germline V gives CDR1 SSHAT, CDR2 FNYEAQ (reference sequence). CDR3 amino acids: CASNEDREETQYF. The CDR3 DNA reads as TGTGCCAGCAACGAGGACAGGGAAGAGACCCAGTACTTC.

This clonotype was seen repeatedly, ten times or more. The rearrangement uses TRBV30 and TRBJ2-7, with D hard to call. V was pared by 2 bases and J by 5 bases, with 10 bases between. This CDR3 region has 12 residues. From germline, CDR1 is GTSNPN and CDR2 SVGIG (reference sequence). CDR3 nucleotides: TGTGCCTGGAGTCGGCAGATAAACGAGCAGTACTTC. Protein sequence: CAWSRQINEQYF.

This clonotype was picked up many times. The chain recombines TRBV7-8 with TRBJ2-2, with TRBD1 as a possible D gene (5 bases). Trimming removed 4 bases at V and 0 bases at J, with 12 bases between. CDR3 size: 16 residues. The germline gives CDR1 SGHVS, CDR2 FQNEAQ. CDR3 protein: CASSSIRVPNTGELFF. For the CDR3, the DNA is TGTGCCAGCAGCTCAATCAGGGTACCGAACACCGGGGAGCTGTTTTTT.

The gene calls are TRBV28 and TRBJ2-3, with TRBD2 identical over 7 bases. Germline V CDR1 and CDR2: MDHEN, SYDVKM. The CDR3 runs 14 residues. V shed 7 bases, J shed 2 bases, and the junction held 6 bases outside the gene matches. Here the CDR3 reads CASTQAGNTDTQYF. The CDR3 DNA is TGTGCCAGCACCCAAGCGGGGAACACAGATACGCAGTATTTT. Full variable domain (outside the CDR3, taken from reference TRBV28 and TRBJ2-3): DVKVTQSSRYLVKRTGEKVFLECVQDMDHENMFWYRQDPGLGLRLIYFSYDVKMKEKGDIPEGYSVSREKKERFSLILESASTNQTSMYLCASTQAGNTDTQYFGPGTRLTVL.

This clonotype was seen repeatedly, ten times or more. This chain uses TRBV6-2 or TRBV6-3 with TRBJ2-3; D may be TRBD1 or TRBD2 (5 bases each). Per germline, CDR1 MNHEY and CDR2 SVGEGT. V was trimmed by 8 bases and J by 2 bases, leaving 8 bases between them. This CDR3 is built from 12 residues. The CDR3 nucleotides are TGTGCCAGCGGGGGAGACACAGATACGCAGTATTTT. The encoded protein is CASGGDTDTQYF.

This clonotype appeared many times. The V call is TRBV19, the J call TRBJ1-2; D unresolved. Trimming removed 4 bases from V and 3 bases from J, with 15 bases in between. The CDR3 has 15 residues. CDR1 and CDR2 (germline): LNHDA, SQIVND (reference sequence). The CDR3 sequence is CASSTQLAGYYGYTF. CDR3 coding DNA: TGTGCCAGTAGTACCCAGCTCGCGGGGTACTATGGCTACACCTTC.

This clonotype was seen repeatedly, ten times or more. CDR3 nucleotide sequence: TGTGCCAGCAGTACTAGACAGGGTTCATGGGACGAGCAGTACTTC. It is translated as CASSTRQGSWDEQYF. The rearrangement uses TRBV12-3 or TRBV12-4 and TRBJ2-7; 7 bases line up with TRBD1. This CDR3 contains 15 residues. The trim removed 5 bases at V and 5 bases at J, leaving 12 bases unmatched.

This clonotype was seen many times. The J gene is TRBJ2-1, the V gene TRBV19; TRBD2 aligns across 8 bases. CDR1 is LNHDA, CDR2 SQIVND, per germline (reference sequence). The CDR3 is 15 amino acids. V lost 1 base, J lost 7 bases, and 6 bases stayed unmatched. CDR3 DNA: TGTGCCAGTAGTATAGCCGGCGGGGGGTCAAATGAGCAGTTCTTC. Residues: CASSIAGGGSNEQFF.

This clonotype was observed a few times. This chain uses TRBV28 with TRBJ1-1; no firm D call. Germline lookup yields CDR1 MDHEN and CDR2 SYDVKM. The length of the CDR3 is 13 residues. The ends were cut back, 2 bases at V and 4 bases at J, with 8 bases in the middle. The CDR3 loop reads CASSLPPFTEAFF. The CDR3, as DNA: TGTGCCAGCAGTTTACCCCCTTTCACTGAAGCTTTCTTT.

The chain uses TRBV5-1 and TRBJ2-1, with TRBD2 matching over 13 bases. Losses at the gene ends were 5 bases for V and 8 bases for J; bases not matched to a gene: 10. This CDR3 has 16 residues. CDR1 SGHRS and CDR2 YFSETQ come from the germline V gene. DNA of the CDR3: TGCGCCAGCAGTTCCGTTCGGACTAGCGGGGGAGATGAGCAGTTCTTC. This sequence encodes CASSSVRTSGGDEQFF.

The sample holds many counts of this clonotype. The chain employs TRBV5-1 and TRBJ2-5; 11 bases are shared with TRBD1. The CDR3 runs to 14 residues. Germline CDR1 reads SGHRS; CDR2 reads YFSETQ. J gave up 4 bases and V 4 bases, and 3 bases lay outside the gene matches. The CDR3 is CASSAGTGGETQYF. CDR3 nucleotide sequence: TGCGCCAGCAGCGCTGGGACAGGGGGAGAGACCCAGTACTTC. Looking up the rest from reference TRBV5-1 and TRBJ2-5 gives the full variable domain: KAGVTQTPRYLIKTRGQQVTLSCSPISGHRSVSWYQQTPGQGLQFLFEYFSETQRNKGNFPGRFSGRQFSNSRSEMNVSTLELGDSALYLCASSAGTGGETQYFGPGTRLLVL.

V usage is TRBV5-1 and J usage is TRBJ1-2; 7 bases line up with TRBD1. V dropped 0 bases and J dropped 8; count of bases not matched to a gene: 7. Germline values: CDR1 SGHRS, CDR2 YFSETQ. This CDR3 is built from 14 residues. This CDR3 is CASSLAVGDRGYTF. The DNA of the CDR3 is TGCGCCAGCAGCTTGGCTGTCGGGGACAGAGGCTACACCTTC.